This T cell receptor (beta chain) emerged from a study of regulatory T cells in long-lasting Graves disease. Regarding the study as a whole: There was favoring of TRBV28, TRBJ1-2 and TRBJ2-5 in persistent disease.

Details on this clonotype: Its antigen is undetermined.

Regarding time point: persistent/refractory GD, antithyroid drugs over 5 years with positive TRAb. From RNA extracted from PBMCs, the TCR library was made. Patients were from an endocrinology department in Xi'an, China. The germline V gene has CDR1 DFQATT and CDR2 SNEGSKA (reference sequence). The V and J ends lost 3 bases and 4 bases respectively, with 7 bases between them. The length of the CDR3 is 12 residues. Researchers made TCR beta libraries by using iRepertoire HTBI primers and running Arm-PCR on CDR3 regions. One entry per CDR3 protein, called by TCRdb with MiXCR from the multiplex PCR reads. The table records a few hundred thousand distinct CDR3 sequences, more than 20% of them present only once.

The TCR originated in a woman in her 40s with Graves disease. Source: peripheral blood mononuclear cells (PBMCs), taken when the disease was refractory, from a patient treated with antithyroid drugs. The rearrangement joins TRBV20-1 to TRBJ1-3; no clear D. The CDR3 protein is CSASSDGNTIYF. Here the CDR3 DNA reads TGCAGTGCTAGCTCCGACGGAAACACCATATATTTT.